This record looks at one TCR beta chain sequence and its context. Its antigen has not been determined. Per-nucleotide qualities are absent, and no much larger clonotype sits a single base away. The CDR3 regions of human TCRbeta chains were analyzed by immunosequencing. Under the source paper's analysis protocol: Repertoire TCRs were checked for matches against a reference library of SARS-CoV-2-specific TCRs that had been generated using the MIRA antigen-specificity platform. Breadth was defined as the fraction of unique TCRs that were SARS-CoV-2-associated. Depth was defined as the fraction of total T cells that were SARS-CoV-2-associated. Using the MIRA data, each spike-specific TCR was mapped to the spike region that the TCR reacts to and placed in a CD4 or CD8 class. Log10-transformed breadth and depth values were compared by one-way ANOVA with Sidak's multiple comparisons tests. Not all clones reach the TCRdb copy of this immuneACCESS table, which keeps in-frame sequences only. Checked studies attribute under half of the gap to unresolved V genes and leave the rest unexplained. V and J calls and clone size are those listed in that table; D and trimming were worked out from the DNA. The sample records tens of thousands of clones, 91% of which are singletons. The top ten constitute around 5.2% of the sample.

In light of the paper, this sample's time point label describes: baseline before first vaccination. In the paper's terms, the treatment or condition label means: meningococcal conjugate vaccine given as trial control. Vaccinee samples came from UK trials COV001 and COV002, including a single-blind randomized controlled phase 2/3 trial of AZD1222 (ChAdOx1 nCoV-19) in healthy adults. For TCRbeta chain sequencing, PBMC samples were collected from trial participants at day 0 and at day 28 after the second dose. This record belongs to a study of T cell responses to AZD1222 COVID-19 vaccine (dated by TCRdb to the early 2020s). General notes on the study: TCR sequencing covered over 230 trial participants: 207 given two doses of AZD1222 and 26 given two doses of MenACWY control vaccine. Enrollment into the trials was organized by age into subgroups of 18-55, 56-69 and 70-plus years, and those subgroups contained roughly 150, 30 and 60 TCR-sequenced participants, respectively.

Via the germline V gene, CDR1 is MDHEN and CDR2 SYDVKM. From cysteine to phenylalanine, the CDR3 is 14 amino acids long. Only the CDR3 part of the read is kept: 42 bases, read in frame from the first base. For this chain, trimming is 10 bases at the V end and 1 base at the J end, and the number of junction bases without a gene match is 4. General conclusions and limits of the study: The 56-69-year group was small, and its depth increase did not reach significance, likely because of low power. Most participants were white British and females outnumbered males, and the authors suggested that clonal diversity may have been underestimated. Because no day 14 peak-response samples were available, the repertoires could be characterized only after the peak T cell response. The whole spike protein was spanned by vaccine-associated CD4 TCRs, and dominant responses were seen in regions 160-218 and 743-854. Conclusions about previously exposed vaccinees are limited, since just 6 or 7 AZD1222 recipients were seropositive for SARS-CoV-2 at baseline. After two AZD1222 doses, both the breadth and the depth of spike-specific TCRs were significantly higher than at day 0 and than in MenACWY recipients. Nearly half of unique spike-specific TCRs reportedly recognized epitopes outside regions mutated in the B.1.351 and B.1.1.7 variants.

This receptor was identified in an adult in good health. This material consisted of peripheral blood, taken on day 0 of MenACWY control vaccination. Recombination joined TRBV28 with TRBJ2-1; TRBD2 lines up with 10 middle nucleotides. The CDR3 corresponds to CATLSGRSYNEQFF. The nucleotides read TGTGCCACCCTTAGCGGGAGGTCCTACAATGAGCAGTTCTTC. Where the CDR3 stops, the reference TRBV28 and TRBJ2-1 genes take over; the full variable domain is DVKVTQSSRYLVKRTGEKVFLECVQDMDHENMFWYRQDPGLGLRLIYFSYDVKMKEKGDIPEGYSVSREKKERFSLILESASTNQTSMYLCATLSGRSYNEQFFGPGTRLTVL.